This T cell receptor (beta chain) is drawn from a study of shared clonotypes between healthy human individuals. Only CD45RO-negative cells positively selected for CCR7 counted as naive CD8 cells, so terminally differentiated effector memory CD45RA+ cells were excluded. Generated by immunoSEQ multiplex PCR, the TCRdb table keeps only in-frame clones and is missing some. Of more than 2 million clones listed, about 93% were seen once; the top ten hold more than 1.5%. Germline-derived CDR1 and CDR2 are SEHNR and FQNEAQ (reference sequence). The junction had 3 bases not matched to a gene; V was cut back by 1 base and J by 7 bases. The CDR3 runs to 15 residues.

Sequencing was performed on naive CD8+ T cells from PBMCs. The rearrangement joins TRBV7-9 to TRBJ2-1; 11 bases are shared with TRBD2. The clonotype was recovered from a young man in good health. Some clones in this sample may be carry-over from other donors' samples. In DNA form, the CDR3 reads TGTGCCAGCAGCTTAGGGTCTAGCGGGAGGAATGAGCAGTTCTTC. It codes for CASSLGSSGRNEQFF.